This T cell receptor beta chain was sequenced for a study of blood T cell repertoires in COVID-19. Whole-study context: Samples of COVID-19 (acute and convalescent) were obtained from the United States, Italy and Spain. The cDNA or gDNA used as material had been derived from T cells, B-cell-depleted T cells, or PBMCs.

This CDR3 has 20 residues. Germline trimming cut 3 bases from V and 0 bases from J; bases unmatched to any gene: 17. The V gene's germline CDR1 is KGHSH and CDR2 LQKENI. Original processing notes: Reference gene primer amplification gave estimated nucleated cell counts. Sequenced by immunoSEQ multiplex PCR; TCRdb stores in-frame clones only, minus some. V and J calls and clone size follow that table, whereas D and trimming were derived from the DNA. Among under 350,000 clones listed, approximately 86% were seen once. This sequence joins TRBV18 and TRBJ2-4; 7 bases map to TRBD1. This receptor was obtained from a woman between 18 and 29 years old who had recovered from COVID-19. The sample comprised PBMCs or T cells enriched from blood (not recorded which). The CDR3: CASSPKGGVGVSVAKNIQYF. CDR3 nucleotides: TGTGCCAGCTCACCCAAAGGGGGCGTAGGAGTCTCAGTAGCCAAAAACATTCAGTACTTC.